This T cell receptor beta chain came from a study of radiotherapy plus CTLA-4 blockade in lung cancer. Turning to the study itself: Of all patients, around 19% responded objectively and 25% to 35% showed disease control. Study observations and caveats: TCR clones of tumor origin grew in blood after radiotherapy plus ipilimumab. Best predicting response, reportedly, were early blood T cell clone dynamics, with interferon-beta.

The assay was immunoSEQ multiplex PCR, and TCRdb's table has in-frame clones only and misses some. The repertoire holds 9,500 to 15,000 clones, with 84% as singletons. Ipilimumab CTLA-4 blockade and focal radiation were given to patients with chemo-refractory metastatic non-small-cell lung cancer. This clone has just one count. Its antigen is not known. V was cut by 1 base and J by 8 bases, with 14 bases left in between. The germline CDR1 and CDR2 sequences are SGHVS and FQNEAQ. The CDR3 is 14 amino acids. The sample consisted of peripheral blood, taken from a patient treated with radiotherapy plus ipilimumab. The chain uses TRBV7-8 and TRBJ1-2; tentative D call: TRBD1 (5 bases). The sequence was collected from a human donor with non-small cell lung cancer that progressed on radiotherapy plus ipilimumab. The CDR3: CASSLVAGTGGYTF. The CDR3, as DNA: TGTGCCAGCAGCTTAGTGGCAGGGACGGGAGGCTACACCTTC.